Listed below are T cell receptor beta chains from one sample, sequenced in a study of shared clonotypes between healthy human individuals. Repertoires were generated with immunoSEQ multiplex PCR, while TCRdb's copy carries only in-frame clones and drops some. The table shows approximately 530,000 clones, with 90% to 97% occurring only once. The specimen sequenced was naive CD4+ T cells sorted from blood. Receptor source: a woman in her twenties or thirties in good health. CDR3s include the opening cysteine and the closing phenylalanine or tryptophan. Fields, in order: J gene, clone size, D gene, V gene, CDR3 DNA, CDR3 protein. D genes are given only for firm matches. The size field is filled for only some rows; it gives once, few, many or a size class.

j_call: TRBJ2-1
clone_size: NA
d_call: TRBD2
v_call: TRBV5-8
cdr3_nt: TGTGCCAGCAGCTTCGGACTAGCGGCTAACAATGAGCAGTTCTTC
cdr3_aa: CASSFGLAANNEQFF

j_call: TRBJ1-1
clone_size: NA
d_call: TRBD1
v_call: TRBV2
cdr3_nt: TGTGCCGTACAGGGGGACACTGAAGCTTTCTTT
cdr3_aa: CAVQGDTEAFF

j_call: TRBJ1-3
clone_size: NA
d_call: NA
v_call: TRBV5-8
cdr3_nt: TGTGCCAGCAGCTTGTATCGCGGTGGAAACACCATATATTTT
cdr3_aa: CASSLYRGGNTIYF

j_call: TRBJ2-1
clone_size: NA
d_call: TRBD2
v_call: TRBV4-2
cdr3_nt: TGTGCCAGCAGCCCGGGACTAGCGGGAGACAATGAGCAGTTCTTC
cdr3_aa: CASSPGLAGDNEQFF

j_call: TRBJ2-1
clone_size: NA
d_call: NA
v_call: TRBV6-5
cdr3_nt: TGTGCCAGCAGTCCAGGGGCCCACAATGAGCAGTTCTTC
cdr3_aa: CASSPGAHNEQFF

j_call: TRBJ2-7
clone_size: NA
d_call: NA
v_call: TRBV2
cdr3_nt: TGTGCCAGCAGTCCCGTGAGGGACCTACGGCACGAGCAGTACTTC
cdr3_aa: CASSPVRDLRHEQYF

j_call: TRBJ2-3
clone_size: NA
d_call: NA
v_call: TRBV29-1
cdr3_nt: TGCAGCGCCCCTGGGGGGCAGGAGGGAAATACGCAGTATTTT
cdr3_aa: CSAPGGQEGNTQYF

j_call: TRBJ1-2
clone_size: NA
d_call: NA
v_call: TRBV5-8
cdr3_nt: TGTGCCAGCAGCTTGTCTTTTGCAGGTCATGGCTACACCTTC
cdr3_aa: CASSLSFAGHGYTF

j_call: TRBJ1-1
clone_size: NA
d_call: TRBD1
v_call: TRBV15
cdr3_nt: TGTGCCACCAGCAGAGGGACAGGGGTGGACACTGAAGCTTTCTTT
cdr3_aa: CATSRGTGVDTEAFF

j_call: TRBJ2-1
clone_size: NA
d_call: TRBD2
v_call: TRBV5-1
cdr3_nt: TGCGCCAGCAGTTTAGCGGGAAGCTCCTACAATGAGCAGTTCTTC
cdr3_aa: CASSLAGSSYNEQFF

j_call: TRBJ2-1
clone_size: NA
d_call: TRBD1
v_call: TRBV18
cdr3_nt: TGTGCCAGCGCGGGACAGGGGGAATGGAATGAGCAGTTCTTC
cdr3_aa: CASAGQGEWNEQFF

j_call: TRBJ2-3
clone_size: once
d_call: TRBD2
v_call: TRBV18
cdr3_nt: TGTGCCAGCTCACTGCAGACTAGCGGGAGTGGCTCAGATACGCAGTATTTT
cdr3_aa: CASSLQTSGSGSDTQYF

j_call: TRBJ2-7
clone_size: NA
d_call: TRBD1
v_call: TRBV28
cdr3_nt: TGTGCCAGCAGTTTATGGGGGGGACAGGCCTACGAGCAGTACTTC
cdr3_aa: CASSLWGGQAYEQYF

j_call: TRBJ1-5
clone_size: once
d_call: NA
v_call: TRBV7-8
cdr3_nt: TGTGCCAGCAGCTTACTGTATAGCAATCAGCCCCAGCATTTT
cdr3_aa: CASSLLYSNQPQHF

j_call: TRBJ1-4
clone_size: NA
d_call: NA
v_call: TRBV28
cdr3_nt: TGTGCCAGCAGTCCTCAGGGGCGTACGGAAAAACTGTTTTTT
cdr3_aa: CASSPQGRTEKLFF

j_call: TRBJ2-3
clone_size: NA
d_call: NA
v_call: TRBV21-1
cdr3_nt: TGTGCCAGCAGCAAAGTTGACCCGACAAAAAGGCAGTATTTT
cdr3_aa: CASSKVDPTKRQYF

j_call: TRBJ1-3
clone_size: NA
d_call: TRBD1
v_call: TRBV6-1
cdr3_nt: TGTGCCAGCAGTCCAGGGGGCGCATCTGGAAACACCATATATTTT
cdr3_aa: CASSPGGASGNTIYF

j_call: TRBJ1-1
clone_size: NA
d_call: NA
v_call: TRBV6-1
cdr3_nt: TGTGCCAGCGGGGTGAGGAGGAACACTGAAGCTTTCTTT
cdr3_aa: CASGVRRNTEAFF

j_call: TRBJ1-2
clone_size: NA
d_call: NA
v_call: TRBV28
cdr3_nt: TGTGCCAGCAGTAGCCGGGCCCTCGGCGACTATGGCTACACCTTC
cdr3_aa: CASSSRALGDYGYTF

j_call: TRBJ2-7
clone_size: NA
d_call: TRBD1
v_call: TRBV5-1
cdr3_nt: TGCGCCAGCAGCTTGGGCCAGGGGGTCTCCTACGAGCAGTACTTC
cdr3_aa: CASSLGQGVSYEQYF

j_call: TRBJ2-1
clone_size: NA
d_call: TRBD2
v_call: TRBV29-1
cdr3_nt: TGCAGCGTTAGCGGGAGGAGTAAGAATGAGCAGTTCTTC
cdr3_aa: CSVSGRSKNEQFF

j_call: TRBJ2-7
clone_size: NA
d_call: NA
v_call: TRBV28
cdr3_nt: TGTGCCGTCGAAAGGACAACCCCCTACGAGCAGTACTTC
cdr3_aa: CAVERTTPYEQYF

j_call: TRBJ1-4
clone_size: NA
d_call: NA
v_call: TRBV9
cdr3_nt: TGTGCCAGCAGCGTAGGACAGCCCCCTAATGAAAAACTGTTTTTT
cdr3_aa: CASSVGQPPNEKLFF